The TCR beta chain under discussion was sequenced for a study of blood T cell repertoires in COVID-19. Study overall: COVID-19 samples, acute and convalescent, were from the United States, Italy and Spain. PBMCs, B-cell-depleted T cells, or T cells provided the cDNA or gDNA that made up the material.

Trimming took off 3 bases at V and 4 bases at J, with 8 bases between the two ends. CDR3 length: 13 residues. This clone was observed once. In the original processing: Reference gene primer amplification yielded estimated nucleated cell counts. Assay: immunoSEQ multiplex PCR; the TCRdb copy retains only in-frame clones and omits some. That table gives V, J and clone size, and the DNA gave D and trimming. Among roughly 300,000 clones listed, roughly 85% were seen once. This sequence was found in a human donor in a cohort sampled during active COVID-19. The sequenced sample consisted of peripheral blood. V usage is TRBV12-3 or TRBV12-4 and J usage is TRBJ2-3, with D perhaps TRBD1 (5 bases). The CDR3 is CASSFQGPDTQYF. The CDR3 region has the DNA TGTGCCAGCAGTTTTCAGGGCCCAGATACGCAGTATTTT.